Listed below are T cell receptor beta chains from one sample, sequenced in a study of T cell changes during pregnancy in multiple sclerosis. Sequenced by immunoSEQ multiplex PCR; TCRdb stores in-frame clones only, minus some. The data show about 53,000 clones, 85% to 95% seen once. The input for sequencing was CD4+ T cells from peripheral blood mononuclear cells, taken in the third trimester of pregnancy. Every receptor here comes from a female donor with multiple sclerosis, enrolled in a pregnancy study. The CDR3 runs from the conserved cysteine through the conserved F or W. The D gene is left open where the match is weak. Some rows have no size entry. The others give once, few or many, or a class for an expanded clone.

NA	TRBV28	TRBD1	TRBJ2-7	CASSWGQGRMYEQYF	TGTGCCAGCAGTTGGGGACAGGGGAGAATGTACGAGCAGTACTTC
NA	TRBV10-1	NA	TRBJ2-7	CASSAEGRGYEQYF	TGCGCCAGCAGTGCGGAGGGGCGAGGGTACGAGCAGTACTTC
NA	TRBV7-6	TRBD1	TRBJ2-6	CASSLTGQAASGANVLTF	TGTGCCAGCAGCTTAACCGGACAGGCCGCGTCTGGGGCCAACGTCCTGACTTTC
NA	TRBV15	NA	TRBJ2-5	CATRGRGSQETQYF	TGTGCCACCAGGGGCCGTGGGTCTCAAGAGACCCAGTACTTC
few	TRBV30	TRBD1	TRBJ1-6	CAWSGRVGQGANSPLHF	TGTGCCTGGAGTGGAAGAGTAGGACAGGGGGCCAATTCACCCCTCCACTTT
NA	TRBV14	TRBD1	TRBJ1-2	CASSQGQGRRYGYTF	TGTGCCAGCAGCCAGGGACAGGGCAGGCGCTATGGCTACACCTTC
NA	TRBV5-1	NA	TRBJ2-1	CASSLSLRLEDNEQFF	TGCGCCAGCAGCTTGTCTTTGAGACTAGAGGACAATGAGCAGTTCTTC
NA	TRBV18	NA	TRBJ1-1	CASAEQKNTEAFF	TGTGCCAGCGCAGAACAAAAAAACACTGAAGCTTTCTTT
once	TRBV5-1	TRBD2	TRBJ2-1	CASSHSSGAYNEQFF	TGCGCCAGCAGCCACTCTAGCGGCGCATACAATGAGCAGTTCTTC
NA	TRBV5-1	TRBD2	TRBJ2-3	CASSLAPPTSGGTDTQYF	TGCGCCAGCAGCTTGGCCCCTCCGACTAGCGGGGGAACAGATACGCAGTATTTT
NA	TRBV7-9	TRBD2	TRBJ2-1	CASSLSGSSGAFF	TGTGCCAGCAGCTTAAGTGGATCTAGCGGGGCATTCTTC
NA	TRBV2	TRBD1	TRBJ1-2	CASSKPGQGHYGYTF	TGTGCCAGCAGTAAACCGGGACAGGGCCATTATGGCTACACCTTC
NA	TRBV19	NA	TRBJ1-2	CASSIDLVGRASYGYTF	TGTGCCAGTAGTATAGATCTTGTGGGCCGCGCTTCCTATGGCTACACCTTC
NA	TRBV15	NA	TRBJ1-2	CATSREGGSTYGYTF	TGTGCCACCAGCAGAGAGGGGGGGAGTACGTATGGCTACACCTTC
NA	TRBV13	TRBD2	TRBJ2-1	CASSLGGLAGGRNEQFF	TGTGCCAGCAGCTTAGGTGGACTAGCGGGGGGGCGCAATGAGCAGTTCTTC
NA	TRBV5-6	NA	TRBJ2-1	CASSPKRSRGALPYNEQFF	TGTGCCAGCAGCCCCAAAAGGTCCCGGGGGGCCCTCCCCTACAATGAGCAGTTCTTC
NA	TRBV27	TRBD1	TRBJ2-2	CASRPLDRATGELFF	TGTGCCAGCAGGCCCTTAGACAGGGCCACCGGGGAGCTGTTTTTT